This TCR beta chain is drawn from a study of CD4 T cell repertoires in COVID-19. Across the study: Relabeled CFSE-low cells, IL-2-expanded for 10 days, met spikes from other coronaviruses.

Regarding this clone: Its antigen remains unknown.

The memory T cells were sequenced right after ex vivo isolation, without culture. TCRdb's copy holds only in-frame clones and misses some; the assay was immunoSEQ multiplex PCR. Among 23,000 or so clones listed, around nine tenths were seen once. Study-wide findings and caveats: SARS-CoV and/or HKU1 spike cultures shared between roughly 6 and 27% of SARS-CoV-2 clonotypes.

The CDR3 contains 16 residues. Per germline, CDR1 SGHVS and CDR2 FQNEAQ. Trimming cost V 2 bases and J 3 bases, with 14 bases left between them. Here the sequenced sample was central memory CD4+ T cells from blood, taken before the COVID-19 pandemic. The chain links TRBV7-8 to TRBJ1-5; no definite D call. This TCR was sampled from a human donor who had COVID-19. CDR3 loop: CASSLISGSFNQPQHF. The CDR3, as DNA: TGTGCCAGCAGCTTAATCTCGGGATCATTCAATCAGCCCCAGCATTTT.